This TCR beta chain is drawn from a study of blood T cell repertoires in COVID-19. Across the whole study: Sites across the United States, Italy and Spain contributed samples from acute and convalescent COVID-19. In each case, the material was cDNA or gDNA derived from T cells, B-cell-depleted T cells, or PBMCs.

Methods used by the authors: Amplification from reference gene primers served as the basis for estimated nucleated cell counts. Sequenced by immunoSEQ multiplex PCR; TCRdb stores in-frame clones only, minus some. That table furnishes V, J and clone size, whereas the DNA furnished D and trimming. The sample contains approximately 260,000 clones, roughly 83% of which appear only once. The source is a woman older than 75 with acute or convalescent COVID-19. The sequenced material came from peripheral blood.

Written as DNA, the CDR3 is TGTGCCAGCACCCAACCGGGACTAGCGACCGAGCAGTACTTC. Its protein product is CASTQPGLATEQYF. This chain connects TRBV6-5 to TRBJ2-7; 10 nucleotides line up with TRBD2. Trimming removed 7 bases from V and 6 bases from J; junction bases left unmatched: 9. The CDR3 has 14 residues. Per the germline V gene, CDR1 is MNHEY and CDR2 is SVGAGI.